This record looks at one T cell receptor beta chain sequence and its context. No antigen is known for it. These data belong to a study of cytomegalovirus exposure and HLA in healthy donors. Study results and caveats: According to a later analysis, most TCR beta chains associated with CMV appeared HLA-restricted. TCR beta chains numbering more than 150 were designated cytomegalovirus-associated.

V trimming: 7 bases; J trimming: 4 bases; junction bases outside the gene matches: 10. CDR3 length: 15 amino acids. Germline V gene sequence: CDR1 SGHRS, CDR2 YFSETQ. It was with 60 Vbeta and 13 Jbeta primers that the PCR ran. This table comes from immunoSEQ multiplex PCR, and its TCRdb copy is limited to in-frame clones, with some not included. This table has 55,000 to 70,000 clones, roughly 74% appearing once. This TCR was recovered from a woman aged 60-75 years in good health and CMV-seropositive. V gene TRBV5-1 combines with J gene TRBJ2-2; 7 nucleotides match TRBD2. The sample consisted of PBMCs. DNA of the CDR3: TGCGCCAGCCGAATGAGAGCGGGGAGCACCGGGGAGCTGTTTTTT. This gives the protein CASRMRAGSTGELFF.